What follows describes a single T cell receptor (beta chain). The antigen is undetermined. A single record per CDR3 protein comes from TCRdb applying MiXCR to the 5' RACE reads. The data hold over 600,000 distinct CDR3 sequences, with around 20% observed a single time. This entry is derived from a study of identical twins. J was trimmed by 4 bases and V by 10 bases; bases with no gene match: 12. The CDR3 sequence is 15 residues long. The germline CDR1 and CDR2 sequences are SNHLY and FYNNEI. General study results and limits: Out-of-frame alpha sequences common to twins exhibited an excess of low generation probability. Monozygotic twin pairs showed more out-of-frame TCR alpha sharing than models estimated.

These data are also associated with another study on T cells expressing NK-cell markers. This second report adds: One of the eight sequenced donors was seronegative, whereas the other seven were HCMV-seropositive. In 5 or 6 donors, dominant CD3+CD56+NKG2C+ clonotypes ranked among the top 10 CD8+ clonotypes.

The V call is TRBV2, the J call TRBJ2-2; 7 positions agree with TRBD1. The clonotype was recovered from a woman under 30 in good health. The sequencing input was PBMCs. The CDR3 DNA reads TGTGCCACAGGTCGGGGACAGAGAACCACCGGGGAGCTGTTTTTT. It is translated as CATGRGQRTTGELFF.